A selection of T cell receptor beta chains follows, all from one sample in a study of blood T cell repertoires in COVID-19. TCRdb's copy holds only in-frame clones and misses some; the assay was immunoSEQ multiplex PCR. The sample comprises tens of thousands of clones, roughly 91% of which are singletons, and 2.5% to 3.5% rests with the top ten. The sequenced sample consisted of peripheral blood. All receptors come from a human donor in a cohort sampled during active COVID-19. CDR3s include the opening cysteine and the closing phenylalanine or tryptophan. Each record gives: V gene, J gene, CDR3 protein.

>TRBV25-1|TRBJ1-3
CASTQGNAGNTIYF
>TRBV19|TRBJ1-2
CASSPDIGQRDGYTF
>TRBV21-1|TRBJ2-3
CASSKSRGLDLKRADTQYF
>TRBV2|TRBJ2-1
CASSLQGNEQFF
>TRBV19|TRBJ1-6
CASSEDRNSPLHF
>TRBV19|TRBJ2-3
CASSIGTGPGGTDTQYF
>TRBV19|TRBJ2-3
CASSPAGDGADTQYF
>TRBV11-2|TRBJ2-1
CASSARWGDYHEQFF
>TRBV27|TRBJ2-7
CASSRTGSYEQYF
>TRBV4-1|TRBJ2-1
CASSQPLAGDHNEQFF
>TRBV7-8|TRBJ1-2
CASSADRAGGYTF
>TRBV19|TRBJ1-4
CASSIDRSGGAREKLFF
>TRBV9|TRBJ2-2
CASSVGDSGIRTGELFF
>TRBV5-4|TRBJ2-3
CASSAGSSRTTDTQYF
>TRBV4-1|TRBJ2-5
CASSHLMRETQYF
>TRBV5-1|TRBJ2-1
CASSLADEQFF
>TRBV9|TRBJ2-7
CASSGTGSLPYEQYF
>TRBV27|TRBJ1-6
CASSFPGENSPLHF
>TRBV5-1|TRBJ1-1
CASRGGDGENTEAFF
>TRBV19|TRBJ1-6
CASSPRPGGRIHSPLHF
>TRBV19|TRBJ1-5
CASHGPQGHQPQHF
>TRBV5-4|TRBJ1-4
CASSTTGMGKLFF
>TRBV9|TRBJ1-3
CASRTGTASGNTIYF
>TRBV2|TRBJ2-7
CASSEAQGGEQYF
>TRBV11-2|TRBJ1-2
CASSPQAGYGYTF
>TRBV5-1|TRBJ2-7
CASRSWTGGYEQYF
>TRBV10-3|TRBJ1-4
CATADGTTNEKLFF
>TRBV19|TRBJ2-1
CASSMYQGIAGAPPSEQFF
>TRBV11-2|TRBJ2-2
CASSQLAGNTGELFF
>TRBV28|TRBJ1-3
CASRAGLSSGNTIYF
>TRBV27|TRBJ2-7
CASGAISLLNEQYF
>TRBV6-5|TRBJ2-7
CASSYGGASYEQYF
>TRBV28|TRBJ2-2
CASSLGAGGNTGELFF
>TRBV15|TRBJ1-1
CATSRAGGTEAFF
>TRBV9|TRBJ2-1
CASSLRPIPYNEQFF
>TRBV13|TRBJ1-2
CASSSLTGGYTF
>TRBV7-8|TRBJ1-5
CASSRGQGGRGSNQPQHF
>TRBV3-1/TRBV3-2|TRBJ2-1
CASRGTGQFYNEQFF
>TRBV7-8|TRBJ1-5
CASSATDSNQPQHF
>TRBV7-9|TRBJ2-3
CASSLAGRDATDTQYF
>TRBV5-4|TRBJ2-7
CASSSTDTYEQYF
>TRBV12-3/TRBV12-4|TRBJ1-2
CASSSTGARGYTF
>TRBV13|TRBJ1-6
CASSLGGAPLHF
>TRBV28|TRBJ1-5
CASTYGGARNQPQHF
>TRBV7-9|TRBJ1-5
CASSLGGGISNQPQHF
>TRBV2|TRBJ2-2
CASSESGTANTGELFF
>TRBV2|TRBJ1-2
CASSEKAYRGNYGYTF
>TRBV2|TRBJ2-1
CASSGERRGEQFF
>TRBV4-1|TRBJ2-7
CASSQDWSGYEQYF
>TRBV29-1|TRBJ2-1
CSVGRVAGRFSSYNEQFF
>TRBV19|TRBJ1-5
CASSLARTGRYSNQPQHF
>TRBV15|TRBJ2-2
CATSRAGYTGELFF
>TRBV15|TRBJ2-3
CATSRGAVGAGPDTQYF
>TRBV5-6|TRBJ2-1
CASSPRDSRLNEQFF